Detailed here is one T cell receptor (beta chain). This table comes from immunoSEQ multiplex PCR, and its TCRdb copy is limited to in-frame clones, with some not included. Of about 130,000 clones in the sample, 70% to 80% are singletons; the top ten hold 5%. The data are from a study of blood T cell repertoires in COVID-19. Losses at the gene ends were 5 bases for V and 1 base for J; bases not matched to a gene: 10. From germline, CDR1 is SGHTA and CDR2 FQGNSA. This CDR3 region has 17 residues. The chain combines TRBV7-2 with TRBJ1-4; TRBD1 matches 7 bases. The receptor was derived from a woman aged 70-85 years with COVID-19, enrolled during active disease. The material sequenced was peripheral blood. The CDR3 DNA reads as TGTGCCAGCAGCCACTTTGGACCAGGGGGAACTAATGAAAAACTGTTTTTT. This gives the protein CASSHFGPGGTNEKLFF.